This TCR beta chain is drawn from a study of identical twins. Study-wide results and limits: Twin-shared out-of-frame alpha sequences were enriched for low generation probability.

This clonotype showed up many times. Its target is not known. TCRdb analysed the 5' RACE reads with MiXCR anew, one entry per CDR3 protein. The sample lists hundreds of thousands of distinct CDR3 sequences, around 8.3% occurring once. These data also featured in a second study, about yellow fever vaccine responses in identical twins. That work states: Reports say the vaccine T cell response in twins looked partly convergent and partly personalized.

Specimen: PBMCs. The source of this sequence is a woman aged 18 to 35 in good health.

For the CDR3, the DNA is TGCAGTGCTAGAGTGGGTATTTCCTACGAGCAGTACTTC. Translation gives CSARVGISYEQYF. The chain recombines TRBV20-1 with TRBJ2-7, with D unclear. V lost 1 base and J lost 1, with 8 bases in between. There are 13 residues in the CDR3. Germline CDR1 DFQATT, CDR2 SNEGSKA (reference sequence).